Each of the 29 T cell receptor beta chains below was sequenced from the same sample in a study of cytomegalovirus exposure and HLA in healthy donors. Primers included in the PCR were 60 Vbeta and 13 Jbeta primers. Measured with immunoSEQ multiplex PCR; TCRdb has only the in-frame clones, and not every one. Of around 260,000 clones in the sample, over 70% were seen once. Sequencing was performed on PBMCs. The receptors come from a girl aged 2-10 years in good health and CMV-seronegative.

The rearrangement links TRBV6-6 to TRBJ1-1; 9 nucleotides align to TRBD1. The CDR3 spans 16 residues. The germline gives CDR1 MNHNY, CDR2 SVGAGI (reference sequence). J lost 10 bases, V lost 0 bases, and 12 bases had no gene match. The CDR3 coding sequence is TGTGCCAGCAGTTACTCTCCAAGGACAGGGGTCCCCTCAGCTTTCTTT. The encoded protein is CASSYSPRTGVPSAFF.

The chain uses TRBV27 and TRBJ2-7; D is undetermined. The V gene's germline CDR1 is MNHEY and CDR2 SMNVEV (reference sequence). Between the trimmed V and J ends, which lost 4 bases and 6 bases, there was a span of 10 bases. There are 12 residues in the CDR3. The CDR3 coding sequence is TGTGCCAGCAGTTCGACAATTTCCGAGCAGTACTTC. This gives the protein CASSSTISEQYF.

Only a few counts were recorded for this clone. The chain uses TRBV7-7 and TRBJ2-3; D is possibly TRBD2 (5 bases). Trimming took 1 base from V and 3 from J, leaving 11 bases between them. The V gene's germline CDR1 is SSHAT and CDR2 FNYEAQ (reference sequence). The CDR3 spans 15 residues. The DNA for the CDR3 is TGTGCCAGCAGCTTAGGAAGTTTAGCGACAGATACGCAGTATTTT. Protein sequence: CASSLGSLATDTQYF.

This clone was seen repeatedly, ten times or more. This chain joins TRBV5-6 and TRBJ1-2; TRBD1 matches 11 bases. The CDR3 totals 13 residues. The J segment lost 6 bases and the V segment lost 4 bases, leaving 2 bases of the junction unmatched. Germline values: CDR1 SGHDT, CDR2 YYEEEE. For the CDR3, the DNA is TGTGCCAGCAGCAAGGGACAGGGGGATGGCTACACCTTC. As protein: CASSKGQGDGYTF.

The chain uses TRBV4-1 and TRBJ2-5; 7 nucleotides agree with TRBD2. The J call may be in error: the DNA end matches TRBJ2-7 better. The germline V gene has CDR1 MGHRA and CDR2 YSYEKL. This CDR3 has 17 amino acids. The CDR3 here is CASSQFLEASGAYEQYF. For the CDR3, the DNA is TGCGCCAGCAGCCAATTCTTAGAGGCTAGCGGAGCCTACGAGCAGTACTTC.

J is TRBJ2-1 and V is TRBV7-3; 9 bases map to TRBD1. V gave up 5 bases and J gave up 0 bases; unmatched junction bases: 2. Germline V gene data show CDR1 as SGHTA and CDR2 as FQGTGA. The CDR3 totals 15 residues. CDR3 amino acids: CASSTDRGSYNEQFF. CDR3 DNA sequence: TGTGCCAGCAGCACGGACAGGGGCTCCTACAATGAGCAGTTCTTC.

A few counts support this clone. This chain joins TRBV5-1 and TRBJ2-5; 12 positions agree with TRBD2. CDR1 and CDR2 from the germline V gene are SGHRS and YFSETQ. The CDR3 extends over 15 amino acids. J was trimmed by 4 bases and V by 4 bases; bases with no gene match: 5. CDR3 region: CASSATSGGIETQYF. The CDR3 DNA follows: TGCGCCAGCAGCGCGACTAGCGGGGGAATAGAGACCCAGTACTTC.

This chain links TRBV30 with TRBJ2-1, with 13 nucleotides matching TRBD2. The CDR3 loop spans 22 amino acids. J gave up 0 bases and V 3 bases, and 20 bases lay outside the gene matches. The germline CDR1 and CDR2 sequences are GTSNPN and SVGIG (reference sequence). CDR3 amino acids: CAWSPQLAGGPRCPSSYNEQFF. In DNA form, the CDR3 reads TGTGCCTGGAGCCCCCAACTAGCGGGAGGGCCCAGATGCCCCAGCTCCTACAATGAGCAGTTCTTC.

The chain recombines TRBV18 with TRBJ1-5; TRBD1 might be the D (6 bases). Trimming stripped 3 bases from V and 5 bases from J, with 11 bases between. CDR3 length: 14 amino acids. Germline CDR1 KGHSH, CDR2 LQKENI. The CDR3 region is CASSPWDTDQPQHF. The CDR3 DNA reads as TGTGCCAGCTCACCCTGGGACACAGATCAGCCCCAGCATTTT.

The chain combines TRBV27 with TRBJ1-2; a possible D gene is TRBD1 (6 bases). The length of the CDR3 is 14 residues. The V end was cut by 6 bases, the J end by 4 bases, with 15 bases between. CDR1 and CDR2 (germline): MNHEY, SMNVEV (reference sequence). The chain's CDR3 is CASSHRGGPYGYTF. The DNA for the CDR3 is TGTGCCAGCAGCCACCGGGGGGGCCCCTATGGCTACACCTTC.

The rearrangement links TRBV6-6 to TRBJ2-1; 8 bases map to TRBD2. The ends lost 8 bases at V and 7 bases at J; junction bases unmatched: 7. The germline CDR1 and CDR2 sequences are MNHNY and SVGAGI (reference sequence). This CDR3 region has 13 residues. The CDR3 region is CASGAGDVNEQFF. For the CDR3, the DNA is TGTGCCAGCGGAGCGGGAGACGTGAATGAGCAGTTCTTC.

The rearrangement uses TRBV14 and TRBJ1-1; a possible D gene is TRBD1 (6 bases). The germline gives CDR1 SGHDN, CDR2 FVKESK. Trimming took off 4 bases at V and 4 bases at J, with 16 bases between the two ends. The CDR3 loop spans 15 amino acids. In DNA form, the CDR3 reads TGTGCCAGCAGCCCCCCGGGGGGGCGATCCACTGAAGCTTTCTTT. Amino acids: CASSPPGGRSTEAFF.

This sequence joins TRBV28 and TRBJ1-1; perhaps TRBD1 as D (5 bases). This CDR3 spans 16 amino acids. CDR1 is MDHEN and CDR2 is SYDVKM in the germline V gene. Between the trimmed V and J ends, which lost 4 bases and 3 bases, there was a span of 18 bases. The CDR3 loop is CASSSVRGNRYTEAFF. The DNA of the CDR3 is TGTGCCAGCAGTTCAGTTAGGGGAAATCGGTACACTGAAGCTTTCTTT.

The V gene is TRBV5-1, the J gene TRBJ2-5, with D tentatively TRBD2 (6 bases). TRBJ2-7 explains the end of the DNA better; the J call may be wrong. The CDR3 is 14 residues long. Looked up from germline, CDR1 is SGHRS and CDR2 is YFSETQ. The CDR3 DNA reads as TGCGCCAGCAGCTCCTGGACTATCCCCAACGAGCAGTACTTC. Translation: CASSSWTIPNEQYF.

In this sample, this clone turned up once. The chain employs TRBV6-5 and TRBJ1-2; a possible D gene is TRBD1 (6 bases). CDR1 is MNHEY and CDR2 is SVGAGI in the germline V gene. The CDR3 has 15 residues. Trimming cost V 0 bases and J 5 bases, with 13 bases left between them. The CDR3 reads CASSYSWGRSYGYTF. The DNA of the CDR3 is TGTGCCAGCAGTTACTCTTGGGGGCGAAGTTATGGCTACACCTTC.

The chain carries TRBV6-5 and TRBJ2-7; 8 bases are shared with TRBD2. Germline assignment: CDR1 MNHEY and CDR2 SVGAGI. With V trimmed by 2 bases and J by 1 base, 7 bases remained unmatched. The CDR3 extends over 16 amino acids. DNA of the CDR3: TGTGCCAGCAGTTACAGTGTCGGGGGGGGTTCCTACGAGCAGTACTTC. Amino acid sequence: CASSYSVGGGSYEQYF.

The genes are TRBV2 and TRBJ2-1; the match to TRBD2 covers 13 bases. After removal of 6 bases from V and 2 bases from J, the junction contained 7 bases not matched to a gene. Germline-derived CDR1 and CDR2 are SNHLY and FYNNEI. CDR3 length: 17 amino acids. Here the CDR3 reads CASSPGTSGIAYNEQFF. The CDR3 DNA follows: TGTGCCAGCAGCCCCGGGACTAGCGGGATCGCCTACAATGAGCAGTTCTTC. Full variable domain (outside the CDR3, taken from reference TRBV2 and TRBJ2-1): EPEVTQTPSHQVTQMGQEVILRCVPISNHLYFYWYRQILGQKVEFLVSFYNNEISEKSEIFDDQFSVERPDGSNFTLKIRSTKLEDSAMYFCASSPGTSGIAYNEQFFGPGTRLTVL.

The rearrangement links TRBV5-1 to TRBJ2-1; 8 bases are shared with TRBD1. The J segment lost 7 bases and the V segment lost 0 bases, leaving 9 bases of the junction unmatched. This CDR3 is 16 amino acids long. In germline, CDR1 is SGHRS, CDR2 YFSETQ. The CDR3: CASSLGTGPGWNEQFF. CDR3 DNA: TGCGCCAGCAGCTTGGGGACAGGGCCAGGGTGGAATGAGCAGTTCTTC.

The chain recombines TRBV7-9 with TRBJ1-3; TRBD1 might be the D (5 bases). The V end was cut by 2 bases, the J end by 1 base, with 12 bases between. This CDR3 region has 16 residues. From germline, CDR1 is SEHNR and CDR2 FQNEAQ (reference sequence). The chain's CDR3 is CASSLPGERSGNTIYF. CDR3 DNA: TGTGCCAGCAGCTTACCGGGGGAAAGGTCTGGAAACACCATATATTTT.

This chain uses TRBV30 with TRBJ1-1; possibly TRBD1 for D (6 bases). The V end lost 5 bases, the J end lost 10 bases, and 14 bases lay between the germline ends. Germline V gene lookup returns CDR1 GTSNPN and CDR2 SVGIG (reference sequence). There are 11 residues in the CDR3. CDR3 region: CAWDTGRLAFF. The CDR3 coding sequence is TGTGCCTGGGACACAGGGAGATTAGCTTTCTTT.

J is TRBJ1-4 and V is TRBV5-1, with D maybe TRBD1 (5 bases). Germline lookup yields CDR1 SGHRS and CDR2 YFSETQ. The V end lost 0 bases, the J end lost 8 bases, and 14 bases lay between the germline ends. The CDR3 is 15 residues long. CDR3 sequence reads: CASSLVGQGPEKLFF. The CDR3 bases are TGCGCCAGCAGCTTGGTAGGGCAGGGTCCCGAAAAACTGTTTTTT. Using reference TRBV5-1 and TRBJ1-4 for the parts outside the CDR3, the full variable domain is KAGVTQTPRYLIKTRGQQVTLSCSPISGHRSVSWYQQTPGQGLQFLFEYFSETQRNKGNFPGRFSGRQFSNSRSEMNVSTLELGDSALYLCASSLVGQGPEKLFFGSGTQLSVL.

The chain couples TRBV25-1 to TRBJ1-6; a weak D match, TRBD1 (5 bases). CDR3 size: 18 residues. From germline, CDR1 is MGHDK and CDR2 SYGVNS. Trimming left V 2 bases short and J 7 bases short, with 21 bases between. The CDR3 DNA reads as TGTGCCAGCAGTGAAGAGTCCCTGACAGCGCCGTTAAATTCACCCCTCCACTTT. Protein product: CASSEESLTAPLNSPLHF. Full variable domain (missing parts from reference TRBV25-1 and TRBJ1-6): EADIYQTPRYLVIGTGKKITLECSQTMGHDKMYWYQQDPGMELHLIHYSYGVNSTEKGDLSSESTVSRIRTEHFPLTLESARPSHTSQYLCASSEESLTAPLNSPLHFGNGTRLTVT.

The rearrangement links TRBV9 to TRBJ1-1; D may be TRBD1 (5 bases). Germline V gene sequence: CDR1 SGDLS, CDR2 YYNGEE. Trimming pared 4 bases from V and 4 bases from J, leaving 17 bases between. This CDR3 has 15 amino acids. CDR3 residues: CASSPRQWPPTEAFF. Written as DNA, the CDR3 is TGTGCCAGCAGCCCCAGACAGTGGCCCCCCACTGAAGCTTTCTTT.

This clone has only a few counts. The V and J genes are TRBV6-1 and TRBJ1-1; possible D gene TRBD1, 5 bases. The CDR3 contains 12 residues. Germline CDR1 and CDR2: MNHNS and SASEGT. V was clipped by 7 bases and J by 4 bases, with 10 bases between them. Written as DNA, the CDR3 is TGTGCCAGCATGGTGGGGGGCACTGAAGCTTTCTTT. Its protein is CASMVGGTEAFF.

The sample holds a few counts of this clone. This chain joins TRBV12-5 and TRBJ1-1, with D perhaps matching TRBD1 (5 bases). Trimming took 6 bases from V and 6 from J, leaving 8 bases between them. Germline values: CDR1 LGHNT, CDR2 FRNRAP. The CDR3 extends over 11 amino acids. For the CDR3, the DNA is TGTGCTAGTGGGCGACAGTCTGAAGCTTTCTTT. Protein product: CASGRQSEAFF.

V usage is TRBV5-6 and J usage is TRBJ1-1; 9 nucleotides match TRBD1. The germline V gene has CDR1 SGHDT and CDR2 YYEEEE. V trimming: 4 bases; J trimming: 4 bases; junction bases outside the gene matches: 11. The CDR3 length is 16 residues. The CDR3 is CASSPGGTGSPTEAFF. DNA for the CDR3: TGTGCCAGCAGCCCGGGGGGGACAGGGTCGCCCACTGAAGCTTTCTTT.

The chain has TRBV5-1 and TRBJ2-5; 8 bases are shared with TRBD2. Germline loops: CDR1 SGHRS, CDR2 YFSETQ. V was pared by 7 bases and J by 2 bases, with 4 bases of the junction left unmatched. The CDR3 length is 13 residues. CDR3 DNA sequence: TGCGCCAGCCGGCGGGGGGTGCAAGAGACCCAGTACTTC. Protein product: CASRRGVQETQYF.

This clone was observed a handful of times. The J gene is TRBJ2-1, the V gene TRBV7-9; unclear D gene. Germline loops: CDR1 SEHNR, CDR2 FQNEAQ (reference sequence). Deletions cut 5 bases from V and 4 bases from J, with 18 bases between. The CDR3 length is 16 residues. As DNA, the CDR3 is TGTGCCAGCAGCCCCTCTGTCCCCCCCTTTTACAATGAGCAGTTCTTC. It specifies CASSPSVPPFYNEQFF.

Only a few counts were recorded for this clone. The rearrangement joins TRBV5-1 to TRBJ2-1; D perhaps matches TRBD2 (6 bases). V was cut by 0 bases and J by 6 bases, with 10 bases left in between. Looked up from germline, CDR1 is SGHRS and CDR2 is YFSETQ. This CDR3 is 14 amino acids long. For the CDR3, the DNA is TGCGCCAGCAGCTTGGCCTCGGGAGTCAATGAGCAGTTCTTC. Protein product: CASSLASGVNEQFF. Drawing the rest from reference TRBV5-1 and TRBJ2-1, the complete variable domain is KAGVTQTPRYLIKTRGQQVTLSCSPISGHRSVSWYQQTPGQGLQFLFEYFSETQRNKGNFPGRFSGRQFSNSRSEMNVSTLELGDSALYLCASSLASGVNEQFFGPGTRLTVL.